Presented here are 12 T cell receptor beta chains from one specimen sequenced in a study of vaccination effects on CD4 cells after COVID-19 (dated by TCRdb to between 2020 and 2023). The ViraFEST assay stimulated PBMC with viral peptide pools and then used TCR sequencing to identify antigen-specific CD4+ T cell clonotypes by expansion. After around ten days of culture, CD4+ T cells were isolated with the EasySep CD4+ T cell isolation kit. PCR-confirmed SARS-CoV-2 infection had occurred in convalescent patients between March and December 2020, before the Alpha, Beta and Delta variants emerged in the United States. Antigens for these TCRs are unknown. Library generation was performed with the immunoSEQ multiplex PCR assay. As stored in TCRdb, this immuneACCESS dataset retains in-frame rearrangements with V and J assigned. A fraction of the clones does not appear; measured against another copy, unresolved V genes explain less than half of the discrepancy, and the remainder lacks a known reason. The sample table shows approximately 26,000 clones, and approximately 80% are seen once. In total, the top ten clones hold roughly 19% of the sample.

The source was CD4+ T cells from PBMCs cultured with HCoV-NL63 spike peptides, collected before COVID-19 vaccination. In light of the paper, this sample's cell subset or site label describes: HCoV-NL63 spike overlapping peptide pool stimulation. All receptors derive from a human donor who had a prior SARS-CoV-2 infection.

This chain's CDR3 is CASSETVYNYGYTF. CDR3 in DNA: TGTGCCAGTAGTGAGACAGTTTATAACTATGGCTACACCTTC. This chain links TRBV19 with TRBJ1-2, with D possibly being TRBD1 (5 bases). The CDR3 is made up of 14 amino acids. Germline-derived CDR1 and CDR2 are LNHDA and SQIVND (reference sequence). V was trimmed by 5 bases and J by 1 base, leaving 11 bases between them.

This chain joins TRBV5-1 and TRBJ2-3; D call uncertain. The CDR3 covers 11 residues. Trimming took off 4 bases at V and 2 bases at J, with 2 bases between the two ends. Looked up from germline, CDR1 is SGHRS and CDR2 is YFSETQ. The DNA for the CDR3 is TGCGCCAGCAGCGACACAGATACGCAGTATTTT. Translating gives CASSDTDTQYF.

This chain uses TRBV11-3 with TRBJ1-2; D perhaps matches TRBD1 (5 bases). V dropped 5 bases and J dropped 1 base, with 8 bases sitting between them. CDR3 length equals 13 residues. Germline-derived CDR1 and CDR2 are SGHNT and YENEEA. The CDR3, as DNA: TGTGCCAGCAGCCTAGGGGATAACTATGGCTACACCTTC. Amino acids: CASSLGDNYGYTF.

The CDR3 is CASSYGAINEKLFF. In nucleotides, the CDR3 is TGTGCCAGCAGTTACGGGGCCATTAATGAAAAACTGTTTTTT. This sequence joins TRBV6-6 and TRBJ1-4, with a tentative D call TRBD1 (5 bases). The CDR3 sequence is 14 residues long. V lost 2 bases and J lost 4, with 8 bases in between. In germline, CDR1 is MNHNY, CDR2 SVGAGI (reference sequence).

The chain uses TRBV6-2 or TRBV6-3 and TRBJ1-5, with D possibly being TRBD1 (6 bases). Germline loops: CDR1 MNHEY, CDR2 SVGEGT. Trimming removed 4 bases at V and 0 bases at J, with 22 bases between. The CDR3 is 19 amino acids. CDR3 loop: CASSFRRVGGQISNQPQHF. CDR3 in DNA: TGTGCCAGCAGTTTTCGCCGCGTGGGGGGGCAGATTAGCAATCAGCCCCAGCATTTT.

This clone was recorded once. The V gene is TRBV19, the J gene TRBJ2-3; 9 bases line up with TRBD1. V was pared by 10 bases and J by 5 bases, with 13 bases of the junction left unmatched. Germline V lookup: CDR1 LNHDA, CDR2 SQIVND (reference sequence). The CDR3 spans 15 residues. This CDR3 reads CATWTTGGSGDTQYF. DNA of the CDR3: TGTGCCACGTGGACCACAGGGGGCTCAGGAGATACGCAGTATTTT.

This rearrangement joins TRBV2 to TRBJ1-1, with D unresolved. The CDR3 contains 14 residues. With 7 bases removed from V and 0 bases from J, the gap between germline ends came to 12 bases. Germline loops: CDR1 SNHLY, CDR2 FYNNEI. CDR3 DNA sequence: TGTGCCAGCAAAGCGGACGTCATGAACACTGAAGCTTTCTTT. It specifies CASKADVMNTEAFF.

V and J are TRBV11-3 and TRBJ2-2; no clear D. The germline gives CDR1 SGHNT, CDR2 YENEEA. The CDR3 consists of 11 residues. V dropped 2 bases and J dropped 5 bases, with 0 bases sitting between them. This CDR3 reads CASSLTGELFF. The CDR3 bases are TGTGCCAGCAGCTTAACCGGGGAGCTGTTTTTT.

The CDR3 DNA reads TGTGCCAGCGCTCCCTCCACCGGGACTAGCGGGACGGGGCAGTACTTC. This sequence encodes CASAPSTGTSGTGQYF. The chain combines TRBV18 with TRBJ2-7; TRBD2 matches at 13 bases. The CDR3 consists of 16 residues. The junction had 16 bases not matched to a gene; V was cut back by 8 bases and J by 9 bases. Germline CDR1 and CDR2: KGHSH and LQKENI.

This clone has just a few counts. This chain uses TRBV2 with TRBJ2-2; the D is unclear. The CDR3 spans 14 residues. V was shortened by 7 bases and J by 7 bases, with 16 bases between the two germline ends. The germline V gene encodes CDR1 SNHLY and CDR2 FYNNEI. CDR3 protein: CASTRAIEGGELFF. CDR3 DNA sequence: TGTGCCAGCACCCGAGCGATCGAAGGCGGGGAGCTGTTTTTT.

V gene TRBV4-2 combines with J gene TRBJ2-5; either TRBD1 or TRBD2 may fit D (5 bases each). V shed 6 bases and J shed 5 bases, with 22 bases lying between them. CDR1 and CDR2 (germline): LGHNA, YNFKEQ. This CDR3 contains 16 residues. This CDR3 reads CASSKAKILGVETQYF. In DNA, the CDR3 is TGTGCCAGCAGTAAAGCGAAAATCCTGGGGGTGGAGACCCAGTACTTC.

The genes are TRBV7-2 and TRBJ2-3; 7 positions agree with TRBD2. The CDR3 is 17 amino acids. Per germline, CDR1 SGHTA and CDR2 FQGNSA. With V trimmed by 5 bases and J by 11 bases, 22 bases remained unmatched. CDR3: CASSLRGEGLPPMWQYF. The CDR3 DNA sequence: TGTGCCAGCAGCCTACGGGGGGAGGGACTACCTCCTATGTGGCAGTATTTT.